Below, 11 T cell receptor beta chains from the same sample are listed, as sequenced in a study of shared T cell receptors in the human thymus. Sequencing used immunoSEQ multiplex PCR; TCRdb keeps in-frame clones, though not all of them. This table holds tens of thousands of clones, 90% to 95% found once. Sequences were obtained from thymocytes. The receptors here all came from a human donor.

J is TRBJ2-4 and V is TRBV28; D call uncertain. This CDR3 comprises 15 residues. Trimming left V 3 bases short and J 6 bases short, with 15 bases between. Germline V gives CDR1 MDHEN, CDR2 SYDVKM. CDR3: CASSLQHGYGNIQYF. The CDR3 DNA reads as TGTGCCAGCAGTTTGCAACACGGGTATGGAAACATTCAGTACTTC.

This chain joins TRBV7-2 and TRBJ2-1, with D tentatively TRBD2 (6 bases). The CDR3 contains 14 residues. Trimming removed 2 bases from V and 3 bases from J, with 8 bases in between. Germline values: CDR1 SGHTA, CDR2 FQGNSA. This CDR3 reads CASSLLGGYNEQFF. CDR3 bases: TGTGCCAGCAGCTTACTGGGGGGCTACAATGAGCAGTTCTTC. Supplemented by reference TRBV7-2 and TRBJ2-1, the full variable domain reads GAGVSQSPSNKVTEKGKDVELRCDPISGHTALYWYRQSLGQGLEFLIYFQGNSAPDKSGLPSDRFSAERTGGSVSTLTIQRTQQEDSAVYLCASSLLGGYNEQFFGPGTRLTVL.

This chain connects TRBV11-2 to TRBJ2-1; perhaps TRBD1 as D (5 bases). Trimming cost V 5 bases and J 0 bases, with 14 bases left between them. CDR1 is SGHAT and CDR2 is FQNNGV in the germline V gene. This CDR3 comprises 16 residues. The CDR3 reads CASSPVRGLSYNEQFF. CDR3 bases: TGTGCCAGCAGCCCTGTTAGGGGTCTCTCCTACAATGAGCAGTTCTTC.

The chain combines TRBV12-5 with TRBJ1-2, with D hard to call. The V end was cut by 3 bases, the J end by 8 bases, with 25 bases between. CDR3 length: 17 amino acids. Germline V gene data show CDR1 as LGHNT and CDR2 as FRNRAP. The CDR3 region has the DNA TGTGCTAGTGGTTTATTTGGGTCAGCCCCCCCTTTTTGGGGCTACACCTTC. It yields the protein CASGLFGSAPPFWGYTF.

The chain combines TRBV15 with TRBJ1-5; D is perhaps TRBD1 (5 bases). The CDR3 runs 15 residues. The germline V gene has CDR1 LNHNV and CDR2 YYDKDF (reference sequence). The ends were cut back, 6 bases at V and 4 bases at J, with 16 bases in the middle. In nucleotides, the CDR3 is TGTGCCACCAGGGGGGGGATGGGAGGGAATCAGCCCCAGCATTTT. Its protein is CATRGGMGGNQPQHF.

The genes are TRBV7-7 and TRBJ2-3; tentative D call: TRBD1 (6 bases). Germline V CDR1 and CDR2: SSHAT, FNYEAQ (reference sequence). Trimming removed 0 bases from V and 3 bases from J, with 25 bases in between. The length of the CDR3 is 20 residues. The CDR3 bases are TGTGCCAGCAGCTTAGCTATAAACAGGGCCGCTTTGTCCGTTACAGATACGCAGTATTTT. Translating it yields CASSLAINRAALSVTDTQYF.

The chain uses TRBV6-5 and TRBJ1-5; TRBD1 aligns across 7 bases. The V gene end was trimmed by 5 bases and the J gene end by 4 bases; junction bases not matched to a gene: 5. CDR3 length: 14 amino acids. Looked up from germline, CDR1 is MNHEY and CDR2 is SVGAGI. The CDR3 bases are TGTGCCAGCAGTCCAGGGGGGAAAAATCAGCCCCAGCATTTT. This codes for CASSPGGKNQPQHF.

The chain uses TRBV6-1 and TRBJ2-3, with a possible D match to TRBD1 (5 bases). Germline V gene sequence: CDR1 MNHNS, CDR2 SASEGT. Trimming pared 2 bases from V and 3 bases from J, leaving 15 bases between. This CDR3 is 16 amino acids long. The CDR3 DNA is TGTGCCAGCAGTGAACAGTGGGGCAGATGGACAGATACGCAGTATTTT. The encoded protein is CASSEQWGRWTDTQYF.

The chain employs TRBV4-3 and TRBJ2-5, with D possibly being TRBD1 or TRBD2 (5 bases each). V lost 0 bases, J lost 5 bases, and 16 bases lay in between. There are 16 residues in the CDR3. In germline, CDR1 is LGHNA, CDR2 YSLEER. This CDR3 reads CASSQDKSRESETQYF. The DNA for the CDR3 is TGCGCCAGCAGCCAAGATAAGAGCAGGGAGAGCGAGACCCAGTACTTC.

The rearrangement links TRBV28 to TRBJ2-2, with a possible D match to TRBD1 (6 bases). The ends were cut back, 9 bases at V and 4 bases at J, with 24 bases in the middle. Germline values: CDR1 MDHEN, CDR2 SYDVKM. CDR3 length: 17 amino acids. The CDR3 sequence is CASLQNGTLHLTGELFF. The CDR3 coding sequence is TGTGCCAGTCTCCAAAACGGGACACTCCACCTCACCGGGGAGCTGTTTTTT. The full variable domain, completed using reference TRBV28 and TRBJ2-2, is DVKVTQSSRYLVKRTGEKVFLECVQDMDHENMFWYRQDPGLGLRLIYFSYDVKMKEKGDIPEGYSVSREKKERFSLILESASTNQTSMYLCASLQNGTLHLTGELFFGEGSRLTVL.

This clone has only one observation. V and J are TRBV19 and TRBJ1-1; D may be TRBD1 (5 bases). Germline CDR1 LNHDA, CDR2 SQIVND (reference sequence). The CDR3 has 18 amino acids. V was shortened by 6 bases and J by 1 base, with 24 bases between the two germline ends. CDR3: CASRRGRAERWGNTEAFF. The CDR3 region has the DNA TGTGCCAGTAGAAGGGGCCGGGCAGAGCGGTGGGGGAACACTGAAGCTTTCTTT. Full variable domain (missing parts from reference TRBV19 and TRBJ1-1): DGGITQSPKYLFRKEGQNVTLSCEQNLNHDAMYWYRQDPGQGLRLIYYSQIVNDFQKGDIAEGYSVSREKKESFPLTVTSAQKNPTAFYLCASRRGRAERWGNTEAFFGQGTRLTVV.